The clone carrying this T cell receptor (beta chain) was counted a few times. At one of its ends the junction is not consistent with the germline gene, which may arise from a read error. The repertoire was sequenced with immunoSEQ multiplex PCR; TCRdb's copy has only in-frame clones and lacks some. The repertoire consists of nearly 55,000 clones, with around 80% occurring once and the leading ten covering 15%. This record comes from a study of blood T cell repertoires in COVID-19. This TCR was sampled from a human donor with active or convalescent COVID-19. The donor label of this sample is uncertain. The material sequenced was peripheral blood.

This CDR3 is CASSLAEGREAKLFF. Here the CDR3 DNA reads TGTGCTAGCAGCTTAGCGGAGGGGCGAGAGGCAAAACTGTTTTTT. V gene TRBV7-7 combines with J gene TRBJ1-4, with D possibly TRBD1 on 5 matching bases. This CDR3 is built from 15 residues. Germline V gene lookup returns CDR1 SSHAT and CDR2 FNYEAQ (reference sequence).